Following are 3 T cell receptor beta chains from one sample sequenced in a study of blood T cell repertoires in COVID-19. Only in-frame clones appear in the TCRdb table, and some are missing; sequencing was by immunoSEQ multiplex PCR. The sample carries 75,000 to 100,000 clones, 80% to 90% recorded once. The sample comprised peripheral blood. All receptors derive from a human donor in a cohort sampled during active COVID-19.

The V gene is TRBV7-6, the J gene TRBJ1-4, with D uncertain. V was trimmed by 1 base and J by 4 bases, leaving 7 bases between them. The CDR3 is 14 amino acids. Germline V gene data show CDR1 as SGHVS and CDR2 as FNYEAQ. The CDR3 DNA sequence: TGTGCCAGCAGCTTAGTTCAGTTTAATGAAAAACTGTTTTTT. This sequence encodes CASSLVQFNEKLFF.

The rearrangement joins TRBV4-3 to TRBJ2-2; D might be TRBD2 (6 bases). Germline V gene lookup returns CDR1 LGHNA and CDR2 YSLEER. The CDR3 has 14 amino acids. Trimming took 4 bases from V and 2 from J, leaving 8 bases between them. The CDR3 DNA follows: TGCGCCAGCAGCCTAGCGGCTAACACCGGGGAGCTGTTTTTT. Protein: CASSLAANTGELFF.

This clone was detected only a few times. The rearrangement joins TRBV3-1 (or the pseudogene TRBV3-2) to TRBJ2-2; no clear D gene. With 4 bases removed from V and 4 bases from J, the gap between germline ends came to 10 bases. Germline CDR1 is LGHDT and CDR2 is YNNKEL (reference sequence). The CDR3 has 14 residues. CDR3 in DNA: TGTGCCAGCAGCCCAACTCAGGCCACCGGGGAGCTGTTTTTT. Translation: CASSPTQATGELFF.